Shown below are 31 T cell receptor beta chains from a single sample sequenced in a study of Ad26.COV2.S vaccination and SARS-CoV-2 variants (dated by TCRdb to the early 2020s). Library prep was done by the immunoSEQ multiplex PCR assay. The source is immuneACCESS, and TCRdb retained only in-frame sequences with V and J called. Part of the clones is not carried over; for the studies checked, unresolved V genes explain less than half of this, and the remainder is unexplained. A total of about 680,000 clones appear in this sample, about 90% of them only once. The ten most abundant clones make up about 1.5% of the sample. Sample treatment or condition, as interpreted from the label and publication: over 15 received Ad26.COV2.S at low or high dose, single or two shots; about 5 received placebo; per-sample allocation not given. For vaccine and placebo recipients, repertoires were sequenced using samples collected on day 63 after the first injection.

The sequencing here drew on peripheral blood, taken in a trial of Ad26.COV2.S vaccine versus placebo. The receptors originated from a person aged 18-65 years who received the Ad26.COV2.S COVID-19 vaccine or a placebo.

In DNA, the CDR3 is TGTGCCATTAATTCCGGACAAAAGAACACTGAAGCTTTCTTT. Translated, it gives CAINSGQKNTEAFF. V and J are TRBV19 and TRBJ1-1; TRBD1 is a possible D gene (5 bases). The CDR3 sequence is 14 residues long. Germline lookup yields CDR1 LNHDA and CDR2 SQIVND (reference sequence). Trimming removed 10 bases at V and 1 base at J, with 16 bases between.

The gene calls are TRBV9 and TRBJ2-5, with D possibly TRBD2 on 6 matching bases. This CDR3 comprises 16 residues. Between the trimmed V and J ends, which lost 2 bases and 1 base, there was a span of 15 bases. From germline, CDR1 is SGDLS and CDR2 YYNGEE. The chain's CDR3 is CASSVAGRGSQETQYF. The CDR3 nucleotides are TGTGCCAGCAGCGTCGCCGGACGGGGGAGCCAAGAGACCCAGTACTTC.

The CDR3 loop is CASSIPGRAKTQYF. CDR3 in DNA: TGTGCCAGTAGTATCCCCGGGAGGGCGAAGACCCAGTACTTC. The V gene is TRBV19, the J gene TRBJ2-5; 8 bases match TRBD2. This CDR3 is built from 14 residues. Trimming removed 3 bases from V and 6 bases from J; junction bases left unmatched: 6. Germline loops: CDR1 LNHDA, CDR2 SQIVND (reference sequence). The full variable domain, in which reference TRBV19 and TRBJ2-5 provide the parts outside the CDR3, is DGGITQSPKYLFRKEGQNVTLSCEQNLNHDAMYWYRQDPGQGLRLIYYSQIVNDFQKGDIAEGYSVSREKKESFPLTVTSAQKNPTAFYLCASSIPGRAKTQYFGPGTRLLVL.

This clone was observed a single time. The J gene is TRBJ1-1, the V gene TRBV30; a weak D match, TRBD1 (5 bases). The ends were cut back, 0 bases at V and 7 bases at J, with 18 bases in the middle. This CDR3 has 15 residues. Germline CDR1 is GTSNPN and CDR2 is SVGIG (reference sequence). The CDR3 loop is CAWSVPTGRGNEAFF. In DNA, the CDR3 is TGTGCCTGGAGTGTACCGACGGGGAGGGGCAATGAAGCTTTCTTT.

The chain has TRBV5-4 and TRBJ2-5, with unresolved D. Trimming took off 1 base at V and 3 bases at J, with 4 bases between the two ends. Germline CDR1 and CDR2: SGHNT and YYREEE (reference sequence). The CDR3 length is 12 residues. Here the CDR3 reads CASSLPEETQYF. As DNA, the CDR3 is TGTGCCAGCAGCTTGCCAGAAGAGACCCAGTACTTC. Filled out from reference TRBV5-4 and TRBJ2-5, the complete variable domain reads ETGVTQSPTHLIKTRGQQVTLRCSSQSGHNTVSWYQQALGQGPQFIFQYYREEENGRGNFPPRFSGLQFPNYSSELNVNALELDDSALYLCASSLPEETQYFGPGTRLLVL.

The gene calls are TRBV7-8 and TRBJ2-7, with TRBD2 matching 14 bases. CDR1 and CDR2 from the germline V gene are SGHVS and FQNEAQ. V was pared by 4 bases and J by 9 bases, with 11 bases of the junction left unmatched. CDR3 length: 16 residues. CDR3: CASSSTTSGRVIGQYF. The CDR3 bases are TGTGCCAGCAGCTCGACGACTAGCGGGAGGGTTATCGGGCAGTACTTC. Together with reference TRBV7-8 and TRBJ2-7, the CDR3 gives the full variable domain: GAGVSQSPRYKVAKRGQDVALRCDPISGHVSLFWYQQALGQGPEFLTYFQNEAQLDKSGLPSDRFFAERPEGSVSTLKIQRTQQEDSAVYLCASSSTTSGRVIGQYFGPGTRLTVT.

The chain combines TRBV3-1 (or the pseudogene TRBV3-2) with TRBJ2-1; D uncertain. Germline lookup yields CDR1 LGHDT and CDR2 YNNKEL (reference sequence). The CDR3 loop spans 16 amino acids. V was trimmed by 4 bases and J by 2 bases, leaving 15 bases between them. The CDR3, as DNA: TGTGCCAGCAGCCCGTACGGGCGCCAGACCTACAATGAGCAGTTCTTC. Translation: CASSPYGRQTYNEQFF.

This clone was observed a handful of times. The chain recombines TRBV29-1 with TRBJ2-7, with 9 bases identical to TRBD1. The CDR3 totals 13 residues. The germline gives CDR1 SQVTM, CDR2 ANQGSEA. V lost 4 bases to trimming and J lost 2 bases; unmatched junction nucleotides: 3. The CDR3 loop is CSVGGQGTYEQYF. In DNA form, the CDR3 reads TGCAGCGTTGGGGGACAGGGAACCTACGAGCAGTACTTC.

This clone was seen just once. The rearrangement links TRBV19 to TRBJ2-1; 11 positions match TRBD2. V was clipped by 6 bases and J by 0 bases; unmatched bases: 13. CDR1 is LNHDA, CDR2 SQIVND, per germline (reference sequence). The CDR3 has 19 residues. The CDR3 loop reads CASSPLYTSGGSSYNEQFF. CDR3 DNA: TGTGCCAGTAGCCCCCTTTATACTAGCGGGGGTAGCTCCTACAATGAGCAGTTCTTC.

Regarding this clone: At the DNA level, this CDR3 is encoded by other sequences in the same sample as well. J is TRBJ2-1 and V is TRBV18; 8 positions agree with TRBD1. This CDR3 is 13 amino acids long. Germline V gene data show CDR1 as KGHSH and CDR2 as LQKENI. The V segment lost 3 bases and the J segment 6 bases; nucleotides outside the gene matches: 1. The CDR3: CASSPDRVNEQFF. The CDR3 region has the DNA TGTGCCAGCTCACCGGACAGGGTCAATGAGCAGTTCTTC.

CDR3 coding DNA: TGTGCCAGCAGCCATAGCGGGGGGGCTTACGAGCAGTACTTC. Its translation is CASSHSGGAYEQYF. V usage is TRBV7-2 and J usage is TRBJ2-7, with 11 bases lining up with TRBD2. With 5 bases clipped from V and 4 bases from J, the junction kept 4 bases outside the gene matches. CDR1 is SGHTA, CDR2 FQGNSA, per germline. CDR3 size: 14 residues.

This sequence joins TRBV7-2 and TRBJ2-1; D is unclear. The CDR3 is 15 amino acids. Trimming removed 3 bases from V and 1 base from J, with 10 bases in between. CDR1 and CDR2 from the germline V gene are SGHTA and FQGNSA. CDR3 in amino acids: CASSFDGTSYNEQFF. CDR3 bases: TGTGCCAGCAGCTTCGACGGAACTTCCTACAATGAGCAGTTCTTC.

V and J are TRBV3-1 (or the pseudogene TRBV3-2) and TRBJ2-1; 8 bases line up with TRBD2. V was pared by 4 bases and J by 2 bases, with 7 bases of the junction left unmatched. This CDR3 is built from 16 residues. Germline lookup yields CDR1 LGHDT and CDR2 YNNKEL (reference sequence). The CDR3 DNA follows: TGTGCCAGCAGCCTATATGAGCGGGAGACCTACAATGAGCAGTTCTTC. Encoded protein: CASSLYERETYNEQFF.

The chain links TRBV4-1 to TRBJ1-1, with no clear D. The CDR3 spans 13 residues. The germline V and J ends were trimmed by 3 bases and 1 base, with 6 bases remaining between them. Germline V CDR1 and CDR2: MGHRA, YSYEKL. CDR3 DNA: TGCGCCAGCAGCCACAAAGGGAACACTGAAGCTTTCTTT. The encoded protein is CASSHKGNTEAFF.

The V gene is TRBV24-1, the J gene TRBJ2-3; D ambiguous. V shed 12 bases and J shed 9 bases, with 6 bases lying between them. The CDR3 length is 8 residues. The germline V gene has CDR1 KGHDR and CDR2 SFDVKD. The CDR3 bases are TGTGCCCCCTTAACGCAGTATTTT. It yields the protein CAPLTQYF.

The chain has TRBV18 and TRBJ2-4, with D possibly being TRBD1 (6 bases). Germline loops: CDR1 KGHSH, CDR2 LQKENI. V was pared by 2 bases and J by 2 bases, with 7 bases between. The CDR3 is 14 amino acids. CDR3 bases: TGTGCCAGCTCACCAGGACAGACCAAAAACATTCAGTACTTC. This gives the protein CASSPGQTKNIQYF.

This chain connects TRBV3-1 (or the pseudogene TRBV3-2) to TRBJ1-1, with unresolved D. Trimming shortened V by 8 bases and J by 3 bases, and 7 bases separated the two germline ends. Germline assignment: CDR1 LGHDT and CDR2 YNNKEL (reference sequence). The CDR3 totals 11 residues. CDR3 nucleotides: TGTGCCAGCGGGGAGTACACTGAAGCTTTCTTT. It specifies CASGEYTEAFF.

This chain joins TRBV7-9 and TRBJ1-2, with TRBD1 identical over 11 bases. The J segment lost 6 bases and the V segment lost 1 base, leaving 4 bases of the junction unmatched. Germline loops: CDR1 SEHNR, CDR2 FQNEAQ (reference sequence). The CDR3 spans 15 residues. The CDR3 here is CASSLGRTGGDGYTF. CDR3 DNA: TGTGCCAGCAGCTTAGGAAGGACAGGGGGCGATGGCTACACCTTC. Combining the CDR3 with reference TRBV7-9 and TRBJ1-2 gives the whole variable domain DTGVSQNPRHKITKRGQNVTFRCDPISEHNRLYWYRQTLGQGPEFLTYFQNEAQLEKSRLLSDRFSAERPKGSFSTLEIQRTEQGDSAMYLCASSLGRTGGDGYTFGSGTRLTVV.

The chain combines TRBV18 with TRBJ2-1, with a tentative D call TRBD2 (6 bases). The CDR3 is 15 amino acids. Germline lookup yields CDR1 KGHSH and CDR2 LQKENI. Trimming took off 4 bases at V and 2 bases at J, with 12 bases between the two ends. In DNA, the CDR3 is TGTGCCAGCTCACTCCAGGAGGGCGCCTACAATGAGCAGTTCTTC. This encodes CASSLQEGAYNEQFF.

This chain uses TRBV3-1 (or the pseudogene TRBV3-2) with TRBJ1-1; weak D call: TRBD1 (5 bases). Germline loops: CDR1 LGHDT, CDR2 YNNKEL (reference sequence). The CDR3 spans 16 residues. V gave up 1 base and J gave up 5 bases, with 17 bases separating them. CDR3 sequence: CASSQGVGVAGTEAFF. CDR3 coding DNA: TGTGCCAGCAGCCAAGGGGTAGGGGTAGCAGGGACTGAAGCTTTCTTT.

The genes are TRBV10-1 and TRBJ2-7, with D hard to call. The V gene's germline CDR1 is WNHNN and CDR2 SYGVQD (reference sequence). The CDR3 has 15 amino acids. V gave up 4 bases and J gave up 0 bases, with 13 bases separating them. The CDR3 nucleotides read TGCGCCAGCAGTGTAGGATCGCCCTTCTCCTACGAGCAGTACTTC. This translates into CASSVGSPFSYEQYF.

The chain joins TRBV19 to TRBJ1-1, with D maybe TRBD1 (5 bases). Germline-derived CDR1 and CDR2 are LNHDA and SQIVND (reference sequence). V was cut by 5 bases and J by 0 bases, with 10 bases left in between. The CDR3 has 14 amino acids. Here the CDR3 DNA reads TGTGCCAGTAGTCCTCGACAGCTGAACACTGAAGCTTTCTTT. The encoded protein is CASSPRQLNTEAFF.

The chain uses TRBV9 and TRBJ2-7; TRBD1 matches at 7 bases. Germline values: CDR1 SGDLS, CDR2 YYNGEE. This CDR3 is built from 14 residues. The V gene end was trimmed by 5 bases and the J gene end by 6 bases; junction bases not matched to a gene: 11. This chain's CDR3 is CASSLDRAAGEQYF. CDR3 DNA sequence: TGTGCCAGCAGTCTAGACAGGGCGGCGGGCGAGCAGTACTTC.

A single count supports this clone. The chain recombines TRBV5-1 with TRBJ1-2; no definite D call. CDR3 length: 12 residues. The germline gives CDR1 SGHRS, CDR2 YFSETQ. Trimming shortened V by 4 bases and J by 3 bases, and 7 bases separated the two germline ends. CDR3: CASSPEDYGYTF. Written as DNA, the CDR3 is TGCGCCAGCAGCCCCGAAGACTATGGCTACACCTTC.

The chain links TRBV5-1 to TRBJ1-4; tentatively, D is TRBD1 (5 bases). Germline V gives CDR1 SGHRS, CDR2 YFSETQ. V gave up 0 bases and J gave up 3 bases, with 12 bases separating them. The length of the CDR3 is 16 residues. In DNA form, the CDR3 reads TGCGCCAGCAGCTTGGGGCAGGGCGCTCCTAATGAAAAACTGTTTTTT. It yields the protein CASSLGQGAPNEKLFF.

This sequence joins TRBV9 and TRBJ2-7; 9 bases line up with TRBD2. V shed 0 bases, J shed 0 bases, and the junction held 1 base outside the gene matches. The germline CDR1 and CDR2 sequences are SGDLS and YYNGEE. CDR3 size: 15 residues. The CDR3 bases are TGTGCCAGCAGCGTAGATAGCGGGGGCTCCTACGAGCAGTACTTC. Translation gives CASSVDSGGSYEQYF.

The chain carries TRBV18 and TRBJ1-3; 7 nucleotides agree with TRBD1. From germline, CDR1 is KGHSH and CDR2 LQKENI. The CDR3 loop spans 13 amino acids. V shed 2 bases, J shed 7 bases, and the junction held 2 bases outside the gene matches. The CDR3 sequence is CASSPGTVNTIYF. The DNA for the CDR3 is TGTGCCAGCTCACCAGGGACAGTCAACACCATATATTTT.

This clone was recorded once. A read error may account for a junction end that differs from germline. The V gene is TRBV7-7, the J gene TRBJ2-1, with D perhaps given as TRBD1 or TRBD2 (5 bases each). CDR1 and CDR2 from the germline V gene are SSHAT and FNYEAQ (reference sequence). CDR3 length: 15 amino acids. Here the CDR3 DNA reads TGTGCTAGCAGCTTAGGGGTAGGGCCGGGAAATGAGCAGTTCTTC. Its protein product is CASSLGVGPGNEQFF.

The V call is TRBV5-5, the J call TRBJ2-7; the match to TRBD2 covers 8 bases. The CDR3 length is 15 residues. Germline V gene lookup returns CDR1 SGHKS and CDR2 YYEKEE (reference sequence). V gave up 4 bases and J gave up 5 bases; unmatched junction bases: 11. The CDR3 DNA reads as TGTGCCAGCAGCCTAAGAGACAGGACTAGCAACGAGCAGTACTTC. Protein: CASSLRDRTSNEQYF.

The rearrangement uses TRBV30 and TRBJ2-1; D possibly uses TRBD1 or TRBD2 (6 bases each). CDR1 is GTSNPN and CDR2 is SVGIG in the germline V gene (reference sequence). CDR3 size: 14 residues. V was cut by 3 bases and J by 9 bases, with 18 bases left in between. CDR3 protein: CAWSRGGPRAEQFF. Written as DNA, the CDR3 is TGTGCCTGGAGCAGAGGGGGGCCGCGTGCTGAGCAGTTCTTC.

The chain recombines TRBV7-2 with TRBJ1-4; TRBD1 is a possible D gene (5 bases). This CDR3 region has 15 residues. The V end was cut by 0 bases, the J end by 8 bases, with 13 bases between. Germline V CDR1 and CDR2: SGHTA, FQGNSA. Written as DNA, the CDR3 is TGTGCCAGCAGCTTAGCGCAGGGCGGAAAGGAAAAACTGTTTTTT. Encoded protein: CASSLAQGGKEKLFF.